This TCR beta chain is from a study of T cell responses to AZD1222 COVID-19 vaccine. Study information: Analysis merged second doses at about 4 or about 12 weeks. Study-level findings and limits: At 160-218 and 743-854, vaccine-associated CD4 TCRs were dominant, and they spanned spike. There were mostly white British donors and more females than males, and clonal diversity was possibly underestimated. Just 5 to 7 AZD1222 recipients tested seropositive at baseline.

Profiling relied on immunoSEQ multiplex PCR, and the TCRdb table lists in-frame clones only, not all of them. The sample lists around 95,000 clones, about 88% occurring once. This CDR3 has 14 residues. Trimming stripped 2 bases from V and 0 bases from J, with 7 bases between. The V gene's germline CDR1 is MNHNS and CDR2 SASEGT. Concerning this clone: Its antigen remains unknown.

The input for sequencing was peripheral blood, taken on day 0 of AZD1222 vaccination. The chain carries TRBV6-1 and TRBJ2-5; D is undetermined. The sequence was collected from an adult in good health. Here the CDR3 DNA reads TGTGCCAGCAGTGAACTGGGCCACCAAGAGACCCAGTACTTC. Translated, it gives CASSELGHQETQYF.